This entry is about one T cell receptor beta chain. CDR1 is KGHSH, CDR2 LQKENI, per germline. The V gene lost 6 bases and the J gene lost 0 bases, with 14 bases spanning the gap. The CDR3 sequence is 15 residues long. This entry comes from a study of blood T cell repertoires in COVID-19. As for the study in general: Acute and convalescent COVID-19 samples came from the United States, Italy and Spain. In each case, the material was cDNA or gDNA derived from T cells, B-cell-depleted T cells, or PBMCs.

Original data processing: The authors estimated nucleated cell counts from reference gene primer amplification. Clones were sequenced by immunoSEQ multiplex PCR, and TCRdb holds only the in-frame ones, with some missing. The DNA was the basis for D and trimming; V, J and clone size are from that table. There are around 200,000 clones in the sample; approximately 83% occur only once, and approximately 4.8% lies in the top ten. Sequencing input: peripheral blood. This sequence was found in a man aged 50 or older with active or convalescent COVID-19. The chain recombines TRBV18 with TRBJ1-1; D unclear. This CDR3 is CASSRSADMNTEAFF. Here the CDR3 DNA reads TGTGCCAGCTCTCGTTCCGCAGATATGAACACTGAAGCTTTCTTT.